The 28 T cell receptor beta chains below were found in one sample sequenced in a study of identical twins. One entry per CDR3 protein results from TCRdb running MiXCR on the 5' RACE reads. The sample records about 900,000 distinct CDR3 sequences, more than 9% being singletons. Another study also made use of these data, one on yellow fever vaccine responses in identical twins.

Sequenced input: PBMCs. Receptors originate from a woman between 18 and 30 years old in good health.

The genes are TRBV6-2 or TRBV6-3 and TRBJ2-1; D might be TRBD2 (6 bases). CDR1 and CDR2 from the germline V gene are MNHEY and SVGEGT. The CDR3 consists of 13 residues. Trimming took off 2 bases at V and 6 bases at J, with 8 bases between the two ends. CDR3 region: CASSYIAVNEQFF. CDR3 sequence (DNA): TGTGCCAGCAGTTACATAGCGGTCAATGAGCAGTTCTTC.

The rearrangement uses TRBV7-4 and TRBJ2-6; D unresolved. This CDR3 is built from 14 residues. V lost 6 bases, J lost 1 base, and 7 bases lay in between. In germline, CDR1 is SGHVT, CDR2 SQSDAQ. CDR3 sequence reads: CASRIWSGANVLTF. The CDR3 DNA follows: TGTGCCAGCAGAATTTGGTCTGGGGCCAACGTCCTGACTTTC. The full variable domain, with the rest looked up from reference TRBV7-4 and TRBJ2-6, is GAGVSQSPRYKVAKRGRDVALRCDSISGHVTLYWYRQTLGQGSEVLTYSQSDAQRDKSGRPSGRFSAERPERSVSTLKIQRTEQGDSAVYLCASRIWSGANVLTFGAGSRLTVL.

The rearrangement links TRBV4-1 to TRBJ1-5; maybe TRBD1 (5 bases). Germline CDR1 MGHRA, CDR2 YSYEKL. The CDR3 sequence is 14 residues long. Trimming left V 5 bases short and J 4 bases short, with 12 bases between. The CDR3 is CASSILTANQPQHF. The CDR3 coding sequence is TGCGCCAGCAGCATTTTGACAGCTAATCAGCCCCAGCATTTT.

The chain carries TRBV7-9 and TRBJ2-7; 7 bases line up with TRBD1. CDR1 is SEHNR and CDR2 is FQNEAQ in the germline V gene (reference sequence). This CDR3 comprises 13 residues. V lost 8 bases to trimming and J lost 4 bases; unmatched junction nucleotides: 8. The CDR3 region has the DNA TGTGCCAGCTTTCAGGACAGGCCTTACGAGCAGTACTTC. Protein product: CASFQDRPYEQYF. The full variable domain, completed using reference TRBV7-9 and TRBJ2-7, is DTGVSQNPRHKITKRGQNVTFRCDPISEHNRLYWYRQTLGQGPEFLTYFQNEAQLEKSRLLSDRFSAERPKGSFSTLEIQRTEQGDSAMYLCASFQDRPYEQYFGPGTRLTVT.

This clonotype was observed a few times. This sequence joins TRBV6-1 and TRBJ2-1; 14 nucleotides match TRBD2. The CDR3 is 19 residues long. V was clipped by 6 bases and J by 4 bases; unmatched bases: 14. The germline CDR1 and CDR2 sequences are MNHNS and SASEGT. The CDR3 region has the DNA TGTGCCAGCAGCCGGGGACTAGCGGGGGTGTCATTATCTTACAATGAGCAGTTCTTC. Translation: CASSRGLAGVSLSYNEQFF.

The chain uses TRBV10-3 and TRBJ1-6; no firm D call. The CDR3 extends over 14 amino acids. Germline CDR1 reads ENHRY; CDR2 reads SYGVKD. The V and J ends lost 3 bases and 9 bases respectively, with 12 bases between them. CDR3 sequence reads: CAISEKGFASPLHF. The CDR3 DNA follows: TGTGCCATCAGTGAAAAAGGGTTCGCTTCACCCCTCCACTTT.

This chain links TRBV12-3 or TRBV12-4 with TRBJ1-5; possibly TRBD1 for D (6 bases). The V end was cut by 5 bases, the J end by 0 bases, with 11 bases between. The CDR3 contains 15 residues. CDR3 loop: CASSKQGTSNQPQHF. The CDR3 DNA sequence: TGTGCCAGCAGTAAACAGGGAACTAGCAATCAGCCCCAGCATTTT.

The rearrangement uses TRBV19 and TRBJ2-1, with 11 bases fitting TRBD2. Germline V gene data show CDR1 as LNHDA and CDR2 as SQIVND (reference sequence). CDR3 size: 15 residues. Germline trimming cut 4 bases from V and 6 bases from J; bases unmatched to any gene: 5. This CDR3 is CASSTSGTSGNEQFF. The CDR3 DNA is TGTGCCAGTAGTACATCCGGGACTAGCGGCAATGAGCAGTTCTTC.

The chain has TRBV7-9 and TRBJ2-5, with D possibly being TRBD1 or TRBD2 (6 bases each). The germline V and J ends were trimmed by 5 bases and 2 bases, with 12 bases remaining between them. CDR1 and CDR2 from the germline V gene are SEHNR and FQNEAQ (reference sequence). This CDR3 region has 14 residues. The CDR3 region has the DNA TGTGCCAGCAGCCTGCGGGACATTCAAGAGACCCAGTACTTC. Its translation: CASSLRDIQETQYF.

This clonotype was detected only a few times. The V call is TRBV20-1, the J call TRBJ2-1; tentatively, D is TRBD2 (5 bases). The CDR3 contains 13 residues. V shed 0 bases and J shed 9 bases, with 12 bases lying between them. CDR1 DFQATT and CDR2 SNEGSKA come from the germline V gene (reference sequence). The CDR3 region is CSARDPASIEQFF. CDR3 nucleotides: TGCAGTGCTAGAGATCCGGCTAGCATTGAGCAGTTCTTC.

The chain combines TRBV15 with TRBJ2-6; perhaps TRBD2 as D (6 bases). Trimming shortened V by 0 bases and J by 2 bases, and 11 bases separated the two germline ends. Germline V gene lookup returns CDR1 LNHNV and CDR2 YYDKDF (reference sequence). The CDR3 runs to 17 residues. For the CDR3, the DNA is TGTGCCACCAGCAGAGATGGCGGGGCGCCTGGGGCCAACGTCCTGACTTTC. Encoded protein: CATSRDGGAPGANVLTF.

The chain couples TRBV20-1 to TRBJ2-1; a weak D match, TRBD2 (6 bases). This CDR3 is 13 amino acids long. Looked up from germline, CDR1 is DFQATT and CDR2 is SNEGSKA (reference sequence). Trimming pared 2 bases from V and 9 bases from J, leaving 14 bases between. The CDR3 spells CSARYASDFEQFF. Written as DNA, the CDR3 is TGCAGTGCTAGATATGCTAGCGATTTTGAGCAGTTCTTC.

The chain has TRBV6-6 and TRBJ2-3; D possibly uses TRBD1 or TRBD2 (6 bases each). The germline V gene encodes CDR1 MNHNY and CDR2 SVGAGI (reference sequence). The V end lost 7 bases, the J end lost 7 bases, and 15 bases lay between the germline ends. The CDR3 loop spans 13 amino acids. CDR3 coding DNA: TGTGCCAGCACCACACCCGGGGGCTATACGCAGTATTTT. Encoded protein: CASTTPGGYTQYF.

The J gene is TRBJ1-1, the V gene TRBV4-2, with D unclear. Germline V gene data show CDR1 as LGHNA and CDR2 as YNFKEQ. The germline V and J ends were trimmed by 3 bases and 5 bases, with 13 bases remaining between them. This CDR3 comprises 14 residues. CDR3 DNA sequence: TGTGCCAGCAGCCACCAGACGGAGGGAACTGAAGCTTTCTTT. This sequence encodes CASSHQTEGTEAFF.

The gene calls are TRBV20-1 and TRBJ2-1, with D perhaps TRBD2 (6 bases). This CDR3 is 16 amino acids long. The V gene's germline CDR1 is DFQATT and CDR2 SNEGSKA (reference sequence). The ends were cut back, 5 bases at V and 9 bases at J, with 26 bases in the middle. CDR3 DNA: TGCAGTGCTCCCCCGCCGACTAGACGTCTGGCCGGTGAGCAGTTCTTC. It specifies CSAPPPTRRLAGEQFF.

The J gene is TRBJ2-7, the V gene TRBV7-3; 10 bases are a match to TRBD1. Germline CDR1 and CDR2: SGHTA and FQGTGA. Germline trimming cut 1 base from V and 3 bases from J; bases unmatched to any gene: 9. The CDR3 runs 17 residues. CDR3 nucleotides: TGTGCCAGCAGCTTAATCGGGACCGGGACAGGGGTCTACGAGCAGTACTTC. Translated: CASSLIGTGTGVYEQYF. Together with reference TRBV7-3 and TRBJ2-7, the CDR3 gives the full variable domain: GAGVSQTPSNKVTEKGKYVELRCDPISGHTALYWYRQSLGQGPEFLIYFQGTGAADDSGLPNDRFFAVRPEGSVSTLKIQRTERGDSAVYLCASSLIGTGTGVYEQYFGPGTRLTVT.

This clonotype was seen more than once but under ten times. The chain links TRBV5-1 to TRBJ2-1; D might be TRBD2 (5 bases). V lost 0 bases and J 8 bases, leaving 18 bases between the germline ends. Germline assignment: CDR1 SGHRS and CDR2 YFSETQ. The CDR3 covers 16 residues. The chain's CDR3 is CASSLGGSWSFDEQFF. For the CDR3, the DNA is TGCGCCAGCAGCTTGGGAGGGAGTTGGTCTTTCGATGAGCAGTTCTTC.

CDR3: CSADRWVNRGSYNEQFF. Here the CDR3 DNA reads TGCAGCGCTGACAGGTGGGTCAACAGGGGCTCCTACAATGAGCAGTTCTTC. V and J are TRBV29-1 and TRBJ2-1; TRBD1 agrees at 7 bases. The length of the CDR3 is 17 residues. With V trimmed by 7 bases and J by 0 bases, 15 bases remained unmatched. Germline V CDR1 and CDR2: SQVTM, ANQGSEA.

This clonotype was seen a few times. The V and J genes are TRBV5-5 and TRBJ2-3; D remains ambiguous. CDR3 length: 12 amino acids. CDR1 is SGHKS, CDR2 YYEKEE, per germline (reference sequence). V lost 1 base and J 6 bases, leaving 6 bases between the germline ends. In DNA, the CDR3 is TGTGCCAGCAGCTTGTATTTTGATACGCAGTATTTT. This sequence encodes CASSLYFDTQYF.

The V call is TRBV29-1, the J call TRBJ2-7, with 8 bases fitting TRBD2. V was clipped by 1 base and J by 0 bases; unmatched bases: 5. The germline V gene has CDR1 SQVTM and CDR2 ANQGSEA. The CDR3 is 15 residues long. As DNA, the CDR3 is TGCAGCGTTGAAGGTCGCGGGAGGAGCTCCTACGAGCAGTACTTC. It specifies CSVEGRGRSSYEQYF.

The rearrangement links TRBV12-3 or TRBV12-4 to TRBJ2-1; D gene uncertain. The V end lost 6 bases, the J end lost 4 bases, and 16 bases lay between the germline ends. CDR3 length equals 15 residues. The CDR3 loop is CASRSGGSPYNEQFF. CDR3 nucleotide sequence: TGTGCCAGCAGGTCCGGCGGCAGCCCATACAATGAGCAGTTCTTC.

A few counts support this clonotype. This chain connects TRBV19 to TRBJ1-2, with D unclear. Trimming removed 1 base from V and 0 bases from J, with 6 bases in between. CDR1 is LNHDA, CDR2 SQIVND, per germline (reference sequence). This CDR3 has 14 residues. DNA of the CDR3: TGTGCCAGTAGTATAGCTCGCCCTAACTATGGCTACACCTTC. This codes for CASSIARPNYGYTF.

This clonotype was detected only a few times. V is TRBV20-1 and J is TRBJ2-7, with 12 bases aligning to TRBD2. The CDR3 covers 12 residues. Looked up from germline, CDR1 is DFQATT and CDR2 is SNEGSKA (reference sequence). The V gene end was trimmed by 3 bases and the J gene end by 12 bases; junction bases not matched to a gene: 6. DNA of the CDR3: TGCAGTGCTAGTGCGACTAGCGGGAGAAGGTACTTC. This encodes CSASATSGRRYF.

The table lists this clonotype with a few counts. The chain employs TRBV29-1 and TRBJ2-5; TRBD2 might be the D (5 bases). CDR3 length equals 13 residues. From germline, CDR1 is SQVTM and CDR2 ANQGSEA. The V and J ends lost 7 bases and 4 bases respectively, with 16 bases between them. The chain's CDR3 is CSGDGLKGETQYF. The CDR3 nucleotides are TGCAGCGGAGACGGACTGAAGGGAGAGACCCAGTACTTC.

The V call is TRBV28, the J call TRBJ2-7; 10 bases agree with TRBD1. J gave up 6 bases and V 6 bases, and 11 bases lay outside the gene matches. In germline, CDR1 is MDHEN, CDR2 SYDVKM. The CDR3 is 15 amino acids. CDR3 region: CASSFDDRGHGEQYF. CDR3 nucleotides: TGTGCCAGCAGCTTCGATGACAGGGGGCACGGCGAGCAGTACTTC.

The chain employs TRBV29-1 and TRBJ1-3; no reliable D call. Germline V gene sequence: CDR1 SQVTM, CDR2 ANQGSEA. With 2 bases removed from V and 0 bases from J, the gap between germline ends came to 8 bases. CDR3 size: 14 residues. CDR3 DNA: TGCAGCGTTGAAACAGCCAACTCTGGAAACACCATATATTTT. Translating gives CSVETANSGNTIYF. Full variable domain (remainder filled in from reference TRBV29-1 and TRBJ1-3): SAVISQKPSRDICQRGTSLTIQCQVDSQVTMMFWYRQQPGQSLTLIATANQGSEATYESGFVIDKFPISRPNLTFSTLTVSNMSPEDSSIYLCSVETANSGNTIYFGEGSWLTVV.

V gene TRBV2 combines with J gene TRBJ2-1; no clear D gene. Germline CDR1 and CDR2: SNHLY and FYNNEI. This CDR3 region has 12 residues. The ends were cut back, 7 bases at V and 12 bases at J, with 16 bases in the middle. The CDR3 reads CASTSDTIGQFF. The CDR3 DNA reads TGTGCCAGCACCTCAGACACAATCGGGCAGTTCTTC.

This clonotype was picked up many times. This chain joins TRBV11-2 and TRBJ2-1; possible D gene TRBD2, 5 bases. Looked up from germline, CDR1 is SGHAT and CDR2 is FQNNGV. V dropped 4 bases and J dropped 3 bases, with 16 bases sitting between them. The CDR3 spans 16 residues. The CDR3 nucleotides are TGTGCCAGCAGCTCCGAGGGCGTCAGCTACTACAATGAGCAGTTCTTC. Translation gives CASSSEGVSYYNEQFF.